A single TCR beta chain is shown here with its context. As yet, its antigen is unknown. Pooling of second doses given at about 4 or about 12 weeks was done. This entry belongs to a study of T cell responses to AZD1222 COVID-19 vaccine. Per the germline V gene, CDR1 is LGHDT and CDR2 is YNNKEL (reference sequence). CDR3 length: 17 residues. The V segment lost 1 base and the J segment 7 bases; nucleotides outside the gene matches: 4. Study conclusions and caveats: Just 5 or 6 AZD1222 recipients tested seropositive at baseline. Repertoires were obtained only post-peak T cell response. Spike regions recognized by vaccine-associated CD4 TCRs spanned the protein, led by 160-218 and 743-854.

Only in-frame clones appear in the TCRdb table, and some are missing; sequencing was by immunoSEQ multiplex PCR. The table includes approximately 82,000 clones, more than 85% detected once. V gene TRBV3-1 (or the pseudogene TRBV3-2) combines with J gene TRBJ2-1; 16 bases line up with TRBD2. The sample in question was peripheral blood, obtained 28 days after the second AZD1222 dose. The receptor's source is an adult who received the AZD1222 COVID-19 vaccine. The CDR3 DNA reads TGTGCCAGCAGCCAAGTAGGGACTAGCGGGGGGGCTAATGAGCAGTTCTTC. This sequence encodes CASSQVGTSGGANEQFF.